This T cell receptor beta chain appears in the sequencing data of a study of tumor and adjacent non-tumor tissue in lung cancer. The wider study: There were some 11 adenocarcinoma, a couple of squamous cell carcinoma and 1 small cell lung cancer cases.

Three rounds of nested PCR, following a modified ARM-PCR protocol, produced the TCRbeta library. TCRdb itself ran the multiplex PCR reads through MiXCR, one entry per CDR3 protein. Of approximately 79,000 distinct CDR3 sequences in the sample, roughly 72% are singletons; the top ten hold 8.5% to 10%. For this clonotype: The antigen remains unidentified. No conserved phenylalanine or tryptophan ends this CDR3, so it is likely a read error.

The ends were cut back, 0 bases at V and 2 bases at J, with 8 bases in the middle. Looked up from germline, CDR1 is LGHNA and CDR2 is YNFKEQ. The CDR3 extends over 15 amino acids. Study-level points and caveats: Tumor repertoires had a smaller top 100 clone share than normal lung. Significantly higher TCR diversity was found in tumor than normal lung.

No cell sorting was done before RNA was extracted from the tissue. Newly diagnosed lung cancer patients had thoracic surgery in China, August–November 2014, without prior chemotherapy. The sample consisted of lung tumor tissue. The sequence was obtained from a woman aged 40 to 50 with non-small cell lung cancer. The rearrangement joins TRBV4-2 to TRBJ1-5; no definite D call. Here the CDR3 DNA reads TGTGCCAGCAGCCAAGACGGGGTCGGCAATCAGCCCCAGCATCTT. This sequence encodes CASSQDGVGNQPQHL.